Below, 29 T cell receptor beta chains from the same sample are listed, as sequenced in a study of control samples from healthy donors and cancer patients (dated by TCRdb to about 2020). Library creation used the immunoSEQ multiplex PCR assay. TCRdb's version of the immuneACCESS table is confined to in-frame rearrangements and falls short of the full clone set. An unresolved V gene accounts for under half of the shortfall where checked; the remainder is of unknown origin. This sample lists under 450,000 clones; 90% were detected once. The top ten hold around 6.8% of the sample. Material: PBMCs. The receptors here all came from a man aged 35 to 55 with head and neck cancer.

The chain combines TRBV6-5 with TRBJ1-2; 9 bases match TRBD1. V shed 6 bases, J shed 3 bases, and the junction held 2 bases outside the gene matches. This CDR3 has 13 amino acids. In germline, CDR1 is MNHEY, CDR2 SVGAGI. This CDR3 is CASRGQGHYGYTF. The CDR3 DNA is TGTGCCAGCAGGGGACAGGGACACTATGGCTACACCTTC.

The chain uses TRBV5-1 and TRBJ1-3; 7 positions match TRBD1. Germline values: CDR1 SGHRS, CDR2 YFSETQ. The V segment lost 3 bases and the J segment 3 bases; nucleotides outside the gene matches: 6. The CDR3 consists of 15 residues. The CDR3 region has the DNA TGCGCCAGCAGCTGGGGGACAGCGGGTGGAAACACCATATATTTT. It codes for CASSWGTAGGNTIYF. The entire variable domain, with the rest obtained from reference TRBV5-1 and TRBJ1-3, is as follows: KAGVTQTPRYLIKTRGQQVTLSCSPISGHRSVSWYQQTPGQGLQFLFEYFSETQRNKGNFPGRFSGRQFSNSRSEMNVSTLELGDSALYLCASSWGTAGGNTIYFGEGSWLTVV.

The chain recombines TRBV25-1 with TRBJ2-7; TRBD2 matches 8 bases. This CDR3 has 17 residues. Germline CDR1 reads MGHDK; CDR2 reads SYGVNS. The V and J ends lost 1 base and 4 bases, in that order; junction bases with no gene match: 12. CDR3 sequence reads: CASSESTTSGGVYEQYF. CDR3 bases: TGTGCCAGCAGTGAATCCACTACTAGCGGAGGGGTGTACGAGCAGTACTTC.

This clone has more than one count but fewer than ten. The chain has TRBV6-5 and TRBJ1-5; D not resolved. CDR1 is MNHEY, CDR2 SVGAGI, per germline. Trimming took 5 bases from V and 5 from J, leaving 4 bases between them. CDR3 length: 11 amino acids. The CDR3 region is CASSRHQPQHF. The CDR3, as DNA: TGTGCCAGCAGTAGACATCAGCCCCAGCATTTT.

The CDR3 DNA reads TGCAGTGCAACAGGGGCCGAAAAACTGTTTTTT. Amino acids: CSATGAEKLFF. V gene TRBV20-1 combines with J gene TRBJ1-4, with 7 bases identical to TRBD1. Looked up from germline, CDR1 is DFQATT and CDR2 is SNEGSKA (reference sequence). The CDR3 consists of 11 residues. Trimming removed 6 bases from V and 8 bases from J; junction bases left unmatched: 3.

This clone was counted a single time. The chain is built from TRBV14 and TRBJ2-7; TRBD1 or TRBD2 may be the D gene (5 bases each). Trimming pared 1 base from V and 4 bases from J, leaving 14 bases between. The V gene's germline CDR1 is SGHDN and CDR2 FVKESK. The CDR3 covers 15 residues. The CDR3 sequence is CASSQGWQGVYEQYF. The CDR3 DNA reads TGTGCCAGCAGCCAAGGATGGCAGGGAGTATACGAGCAGTACTTC.

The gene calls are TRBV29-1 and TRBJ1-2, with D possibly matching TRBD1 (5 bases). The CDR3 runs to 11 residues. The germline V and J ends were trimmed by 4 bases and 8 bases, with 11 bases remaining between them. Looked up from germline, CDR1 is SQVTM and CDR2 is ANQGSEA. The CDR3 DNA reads TGCAGCGTTGGAGGGACGGAGGGCTACACCTTC. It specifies CSVGGTEGYTF.

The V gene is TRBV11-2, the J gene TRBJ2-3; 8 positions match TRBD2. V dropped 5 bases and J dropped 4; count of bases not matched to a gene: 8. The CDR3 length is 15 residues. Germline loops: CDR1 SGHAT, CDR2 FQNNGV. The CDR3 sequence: CASSGTSGYPDTQYF. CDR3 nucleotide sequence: TGTGCCAGCAGCGGAACTAGCGGATATCCAGATACGCAGTATTTT. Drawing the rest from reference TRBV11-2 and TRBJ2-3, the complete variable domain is EAGVAQSPRYKIIEKRQSVAFWCNPISGHATLYWYQQILGQGPKLLIQFQNNGVVDDSQLPKDRFSAERLKGVDSTLKIQPAKLEDSAVYLCASSGTSGYPDTQYFGPGTRLTVL.

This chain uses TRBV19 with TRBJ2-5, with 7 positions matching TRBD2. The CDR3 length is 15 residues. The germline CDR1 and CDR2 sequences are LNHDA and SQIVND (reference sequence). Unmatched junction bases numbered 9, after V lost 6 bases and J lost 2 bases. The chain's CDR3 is CASSRRPGLQETQYF. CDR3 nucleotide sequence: TGTGCCAGTAGCCGCAGACCGGGACTACAAGAGACCCAGTACTTC.

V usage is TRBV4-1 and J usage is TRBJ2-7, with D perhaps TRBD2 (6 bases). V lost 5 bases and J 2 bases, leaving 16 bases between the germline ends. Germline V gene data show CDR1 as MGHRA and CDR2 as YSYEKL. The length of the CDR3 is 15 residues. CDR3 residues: CASSFLRDFTYEQYF. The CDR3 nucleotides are TGCGCCAGCAGCTTTCTCCGGGACTTCACCTACGAGCAGTACTTC.

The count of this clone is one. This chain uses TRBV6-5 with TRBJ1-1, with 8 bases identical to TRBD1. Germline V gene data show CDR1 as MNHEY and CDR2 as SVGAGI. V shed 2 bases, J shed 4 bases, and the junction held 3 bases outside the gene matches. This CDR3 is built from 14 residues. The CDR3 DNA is TGTGCCAGCAGTTACACAGACAGGGGCACTGAAGCTTTCTTT. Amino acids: CASSYTDRGTEAFF.

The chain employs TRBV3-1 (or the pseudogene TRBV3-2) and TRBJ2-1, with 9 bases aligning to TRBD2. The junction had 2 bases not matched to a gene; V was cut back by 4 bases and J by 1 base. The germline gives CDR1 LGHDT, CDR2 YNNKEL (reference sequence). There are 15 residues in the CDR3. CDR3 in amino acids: CASSLSGGSYNEQFF. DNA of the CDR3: TGTGCCAGCAGCCTCAGCGGGGGGTCCTACAATGAGCAGTTCTTC.

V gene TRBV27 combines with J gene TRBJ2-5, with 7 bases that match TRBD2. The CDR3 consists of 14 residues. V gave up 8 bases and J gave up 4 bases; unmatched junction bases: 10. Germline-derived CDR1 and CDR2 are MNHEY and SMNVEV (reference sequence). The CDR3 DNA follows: TGTGCCAGCGGTTCGGGCGGGAGCGGAGAGACCCAGTACTTC. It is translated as CASGSGGSGETQYF.

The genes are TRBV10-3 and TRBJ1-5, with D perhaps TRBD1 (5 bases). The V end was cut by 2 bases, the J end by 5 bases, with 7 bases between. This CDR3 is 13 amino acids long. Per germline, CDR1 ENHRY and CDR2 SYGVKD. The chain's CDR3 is CAISEQGDQPQHF. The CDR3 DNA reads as TGTGCCATCAGTGAGCAGGGAGATCAGCCCCAGCATTTT.

The CDR3 reads CAWQAGSYNEQFF. CDR3 nucleotides: TGTGCCTGGCAAGCAGGTTCCTACAATGAGCAGTTCTTC. The chain uses TRBV30 and TRBJ2-1; no clear D gene. Germline loops: CDR1 GTSNPN, CDR2 SVGIG (reference sequence). There are 13 residues in the CDR3. Trimming stripped 5 bases from V and 1 base from J, with 9 bases between. Supplemented by reference TRBV30 and TRBJ2-1, the full variable domain reads SQTIHQWPATLVQPVGSPLSLECTVEGTSNPNLYWYRQAAGRGLQLLFYSVGIGQISSEVPQNLSASRPQDRQFILSSKKLLLSDSGFYLCAWQAGSYNEQFFGPGTRLTVL.

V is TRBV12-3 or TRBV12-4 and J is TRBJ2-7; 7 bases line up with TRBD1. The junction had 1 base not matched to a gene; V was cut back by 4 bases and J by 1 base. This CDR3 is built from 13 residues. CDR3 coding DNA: TGTGCCAGCAGTTGGGACAGTTCCTACGAGCAGTACTTC. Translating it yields CASSWDSSYEQYF.

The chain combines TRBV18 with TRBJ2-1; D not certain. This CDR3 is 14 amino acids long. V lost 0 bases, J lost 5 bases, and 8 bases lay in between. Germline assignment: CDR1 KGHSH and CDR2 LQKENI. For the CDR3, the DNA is TGTGCCAGCTCACCACCCGGCAGACACAATGAGCAGTTCTTC. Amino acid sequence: CASSPPGRHNEQFF.

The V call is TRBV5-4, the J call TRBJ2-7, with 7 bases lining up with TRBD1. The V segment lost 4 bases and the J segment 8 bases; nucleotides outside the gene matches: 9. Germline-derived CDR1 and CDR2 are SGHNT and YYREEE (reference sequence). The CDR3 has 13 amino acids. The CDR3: CASSRTGPEKQYF. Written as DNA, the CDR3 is TGTGCCAGCAGCCGGACAGGACCGGAGAAGCAGTACTTC.

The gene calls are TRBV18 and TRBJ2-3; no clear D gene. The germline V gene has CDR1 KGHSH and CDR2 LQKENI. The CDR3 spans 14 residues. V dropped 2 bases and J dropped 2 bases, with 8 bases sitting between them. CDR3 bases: TGTGCCAGCTCACCATCCGGAGTCACAGATACGCAGTATTTT. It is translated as CASSPSGVTDTQYF.

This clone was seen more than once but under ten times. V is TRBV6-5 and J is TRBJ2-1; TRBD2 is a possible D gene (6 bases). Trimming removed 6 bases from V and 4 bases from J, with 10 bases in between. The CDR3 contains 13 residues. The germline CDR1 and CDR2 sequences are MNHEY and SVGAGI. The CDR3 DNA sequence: TGTGCCAGCAGGGTAGCGGTTTACAATGAGCAGTTCTTC. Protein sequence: CASRVAVYNEQFF.

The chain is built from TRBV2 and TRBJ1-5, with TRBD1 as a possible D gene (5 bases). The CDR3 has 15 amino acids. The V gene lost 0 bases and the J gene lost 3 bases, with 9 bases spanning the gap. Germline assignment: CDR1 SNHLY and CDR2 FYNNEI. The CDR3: CASSEARVDNQPQHF. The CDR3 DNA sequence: TGTGCCAGCAGTGAAGCCAGGGTAGACAATCAGCCCCAGCATTTT.

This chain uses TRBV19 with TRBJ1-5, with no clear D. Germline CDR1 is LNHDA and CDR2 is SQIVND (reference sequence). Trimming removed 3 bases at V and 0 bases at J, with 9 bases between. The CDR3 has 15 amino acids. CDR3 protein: CASSMTLYSNQPQHF. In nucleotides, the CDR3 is TGTGCCAGTAGTATGACCCTCTATAGCAATCAGCCCCAGCATTTT.

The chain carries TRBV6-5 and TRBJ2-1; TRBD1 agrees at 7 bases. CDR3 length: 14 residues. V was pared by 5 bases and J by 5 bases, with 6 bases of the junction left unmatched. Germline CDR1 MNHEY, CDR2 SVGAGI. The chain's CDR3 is CASSTGTENNEQFF. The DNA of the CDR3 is TGTGCCAGCAGTACTGGGACAGAAAACAATGAGCAGTTCTTC.

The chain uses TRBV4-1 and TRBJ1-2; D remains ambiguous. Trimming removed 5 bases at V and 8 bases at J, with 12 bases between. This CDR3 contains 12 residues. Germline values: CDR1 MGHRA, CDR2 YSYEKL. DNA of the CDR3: TGCGCCAGCAGCAAAGCATCGGAAGGCTACACCTTC. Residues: CASSKASEGYTF.

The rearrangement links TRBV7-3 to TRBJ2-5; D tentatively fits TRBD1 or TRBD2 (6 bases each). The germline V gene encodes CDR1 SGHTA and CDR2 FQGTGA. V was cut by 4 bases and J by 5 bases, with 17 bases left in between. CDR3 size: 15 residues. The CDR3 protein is CASSSGAALGETQYF. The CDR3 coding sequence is TGTGCCAGCAGCTCGGGGGCGGCCCTCGGGGAGACCCAGTACTTC.

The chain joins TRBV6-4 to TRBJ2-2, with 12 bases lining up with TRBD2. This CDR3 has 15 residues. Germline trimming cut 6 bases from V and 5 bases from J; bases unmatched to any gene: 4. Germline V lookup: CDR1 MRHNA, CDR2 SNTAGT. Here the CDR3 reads CASSVGLAGTGELFF. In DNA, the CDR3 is TGTGCCAGCAGCGTTGGACTAGCGGGAACCGGGGAGCTGTTTTTT.

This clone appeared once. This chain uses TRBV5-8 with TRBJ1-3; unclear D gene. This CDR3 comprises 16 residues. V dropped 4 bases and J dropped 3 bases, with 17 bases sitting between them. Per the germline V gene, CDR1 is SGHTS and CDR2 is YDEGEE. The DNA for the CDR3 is TGTGCCAGCAGCCGCCTGCGTAGCCCGGGTGGAAACACCATATATTTT. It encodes CASSRLRSPGGNTIYF.

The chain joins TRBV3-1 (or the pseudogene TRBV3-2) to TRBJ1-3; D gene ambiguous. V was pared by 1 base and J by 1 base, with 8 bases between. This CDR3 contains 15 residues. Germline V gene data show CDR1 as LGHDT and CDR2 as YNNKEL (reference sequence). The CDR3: CASSQVGSSGNTIYF. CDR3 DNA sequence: TGTGCCAGCAGCCAAGTAGGCAGTTCTGGAAACACCATATATTTT.

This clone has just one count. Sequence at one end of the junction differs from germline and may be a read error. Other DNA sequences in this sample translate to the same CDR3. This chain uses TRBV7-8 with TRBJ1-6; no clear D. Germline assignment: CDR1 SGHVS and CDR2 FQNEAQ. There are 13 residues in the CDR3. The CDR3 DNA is TGTGCCAGCAGCTTATCGCCTAATTCACCCCTTCACTTT. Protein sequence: CASSLSPNSPLHF.